This TCR beta chain came from a study of response to subunit inactivated influenza vaccine. Trimming took off 0 bases at V and 3 bases at J, with 12 bases between the two ends. The CDR3 has 15 amino acids. Per germline, CDR1 MNHEY and CDR2 SMNVEV (reference sequence). About this clonotype itself: What it binds is not known.

Study conclusions and caveats: Authors suggested each seasonal influenza vaccination recruits few new T cells.

One entry per CDR3 protein results from TCRdb running MiXCR on the RT-PCR reads. This sample has around 190,000 distinct CDR3 sequences, with under 15% found just once. Sequences were derived from CD8+ T cells sorted from PBMCs, sampled roughly 5 days after vaccination. This chain joins TRBV27 and TRBJ2-7; D is possibly TRBD1 (6 bases). The clonotype was recovered from a man aged 50 to 59 who received an inactivated influenza vaccine. DNA of the CDR3: TGTGCCAGCAGTTTATCGGGACATGAATTCTACGAGCAGTACTTC. As protein: CASSLSGHEFYEQYF.